This T cell receptor beta chain stems from a study of beta chain features in type 1 diabetes. This clone has more than one count but fewer than ten. Its antigen is not identified. Per donor, one heparinised blood draw averaged around 0.12 L. Each of the CD4+ naive, central memory, regulatory and stem cell-like memory populations was sorted via CD45RO/CCR7/CD25/CD127/CD95/CD27. Study-wide points: Relative to healthy donors, patients appeared to have naive, central memory and Treg TCRB repertoires that were more similar. Patients with Type 1 diabetes showed moderately but significantly shorter TCRB CDR3s in all four CD4+ subsets. HLA influence on TCRB rearrangement stayed unresolved here.

The investigators reverse transcribed all of the isolated RNA, so they sequenced expressed TCRB transcripts. TCRdb's table, derived via immunoSEQ multiplex PCR, lists solely in-frame clones and lacks some. The table includes some 640,000 clones, 11% to 15% detected once. This CDR3 is built from 14 residues. J was trimmed by 3 bases and V by 4 bases; bases with no gene match: 3. The V gene's germline CDR1 is SGHTA and CDR2 FQGTGA. Sequenced sample: naive CD4+ T cells from blood. The rearrangement uses TRBV7-3 and TRBJ2-7; TRBD1 agrees at 10 bases. The clonotype comes from a man younger than 35 with type 1 diabetes. CDR3 DNA sequence: TGTGCCAGCAGCTACGGACAGGGGGACTACGAGCAGTACTTC. Its protein product is CASSYGQGDYEQYF.